This T cell receptor (beta chain) was recorded in a study of cytomegalovirus exposure and HLA in healthy donors. PCR was performed using 60 Vbeta and 13 Jbeta primers. Here immunoSEQ multiplex PCR was the method, and the copy in TCRdb shows in-frame clones only, minus some. The sample records about 140,000 clones, approximately 79% being singletons. Germline-derived CDR1 and CDR2 are WNHNN and SYGVQD (reference sequence). The CDR3 covers 18 residues. V lost 0 bases, J lost 0 bases, and 5 bases stayed unmatched. Findings and caveats of the study: CMV antigen specificity was confirmed in vitro for three CMV-associated chains.

Regarding this clone: Its antigen is not identified.

J is TRBJ2-6 and V is TRBV10-1; 7 bases align to TRBD1. Sequencing input: PBMCs. This clonotype was obtained from a male donor in good health and CMV-seronegative. The DNA of the CDR3 is TGCGCCAGCAGTGAGTCCGGGACAGCCACCTCTGGGGCCAACGTCCTGACTTTC. Translation: CASSESGTATSGANVLTF.